Listed below are T cell receptor beta chains from one sample, sequenced in a study of T-cell memory formation after mild COVID-19. Each CDR3 protein is one row after TCRdb ran MiXCR on the 5' RACE reads. This sample carries more than 250,000 distinct CDR3 sequences, under 20% of them seen once, and the ten largest clones take roughly 20%. The specimen sequenced was PBMCs or a T cell subset sorted from them (not recorded which). The receptors here all came from a young man who had mild COVID-19 (a few samples of this study predate the infection). Cell type and time point are not known. The CDR3 runs from the conserved cysteine through the conserved F or W. The order of the fields is CDR3 length, D gene, J gene, clone size, V gene, CDR3 DNA, CDR3 protein. The D gene is left open where the match is weak. Where a row states a size, it is once, few, many or the class of an expanded clone; other rows omit it.

>14|TRBD1|TRBJ2-1|NA|TRBV12-3/TRBV12-4
TGTGCCAGCAGGGGACAGGGTTCCTACAATGAGCAGTTCTTC
CASRGQGSYNEQFF
>16|NA|TRBJ1-1|NA|TRBV10-3
TGTGCCATCAGTGAGTCCGGGGAGGTGGTGAACACTGAAGCTTTCTTT
CAISESGEVVNTEAFF
>19|TRBD2|TRBJ2-5|NA|TRBV7-2
TGTGCCAGCAGCTTACCCCAACATGCGGGACTAGCGGGGAGAGAGACCCAGTACTTC
CASSLPQHAGLAGRETQYF
>16|TRBD1|TRBJ1-5|NA|TRBV4-1
TGCGCCAGCAGTCGTTTACAGGGGGCGCAGGGTCAGCCCCAGCATTTT
CASSRLQGAQGQPQHF
>15|NA|TRBJ1-2|few|TRBV6-5
TGTGCCAGCAGGGATGGAGGGGGTGGAGGCTATGGCTACACCTTC
CASRDGGGGGYGYTF
>15|NA|TRBJ2-7|NA|TRBV5-1
TGCGCCAGCAGCGTCGACGGGACACCTACCTACGAGCAGTACTTC
CASSVDGTPTYEQYF
>13|NA|TRBJ1-4|NA|TRBV9
TGTGCCAGCAGCGAGGAGGGGGTCGGAAAACTGTTTTTT
CASSEEGVGKLFF
>15|NA|TRBJ1-5|NA|TRBV4-1
TGCGCCAGCAGCCAAGATGGGGGTGTGAGTCAGCCCCAGCATTTT
CASSQDGGVSQPQHF
>13|TRBD1|TRBJ1-2|NA|TRBV12-3/TRBV12-4
TGTGCCAGCAAACAGGGGAGGTTAGATGGCTACACCTTC
CASKQGRLDGYTF
>14|NA|TRBJ1-1|few|TRBV6-5
TGTGCCAGCAACCACCTGTGGGGGGGCACTGAAGCTTTCTTT
CASNHLWGGTEAFF
>16|TRBD1|TRBJ2-3|many|TRBV7-2
TGTGCCAGCAGCTTAGATGGTTCAGGGGGCGCAGATACGCAGTATTTT
CASSLDGSGGADTQYF
>13|NA|TRBJ2-7|once|TRBV11-2
TGTGCCAGCAGCTTTACGCGGACCTACGAGCAGTACTTC
CASSFTRTYEQYF
>13|NA|TRBJ2-7|NA|TRBV29-1
TGCAGCGTTGAAAGGCCGAACTCCTACGAGCAGTACTTC
CSVERPNSYEQYF
>18|NA|TRBJ2-2|NA|TRBV7-6
TGTGCCAGCAGCTTAAGGGCCGGGGGGCAGGGTACTGGCGGGGAGCTGTTTTTT
CASSLRAGGQGTGGELFF
>15|NA|TRBJ2-1|many|TRBV7-2
TGTGCCAGCAGCGAGGGGGGGGGCTCCTACAATGAGCAGTTCTTC
CASSEGGGSYNEQFF
>12|NA|TRBJ1-1|NA|TRBV24-1
TGTGCCACCAGTGATTCGACAGTGGGACCTTTCTTT
CATSDSTVGPFF
>14|NA|TRBJ2-3|few|TRBV20-1
TGCTATCCTGCTAGGCCGGGGGGCCAAGATACGCAGTATTTT
CYPARPGGQDTQYF
>12|TRBD1|TRBJ2-5|few|TRBV12-3/TRBV12-4
TGTGCCAGCAGTCCTAGGGGGCAGACCCAGTACTTC
CASSPRGQTQYF
>14|NA|TRBJ2-7|NA|TRBV7-2
TGTGCCAGCAGCTTATCACTGGCGGGTAACGAGCAGTACTTC
CASSLSLAGNEQYF
>16|TRBD2|TRBJ2-1|NA|TRBV4-1
TGCGCCAGCAGCCAAGAGGCCGGGGGGGCCTACAATGAGCAGTTCTTC
CASSQEAGGAYNEQFF
>16|NA|TRBJ1-2|once|TRBV7-2
TGTGCCAGCAGCTTTCCCGGGGGGGGTACCCGGGCTGGCTACACCTTC
CASSFPGGGTRAGYTF
>16|NA|TRBJ2-5|NA|TRBV7-2
TGTGCCAGCAGCTTAAACGCGGGACAGCGAGGGGAGACCCAGTACTTC
CASSLNAGQRGETQYF
>13|NA|TRBJ2-3|NA|TRBV6-2/TRBV6-3
TGTGCCAGCATGAGTTGGAGCACAGATACGCAGTATTTT
CASMSWSTDTQYF
>15|TRBD1|TRBJ1-5|NA|TRBV2
TGTGCCAGCAGCTACACAGGGGGCCGCAATCAGCCCCAGCATTTT
CASSYTGGRNQPQHF
>17|TRBD1|TRBJ2-5|NA|TRBV12-3/TRBV12-4
TGTGCCAGCAGGGTGGGACAGGGATTGAGGTACCAAGAGACCCAGTACTTC
CASRVGQGLRYQETQYF
>14|NA|TRBJ1-2|NA|TRBV18
TGTGCCAGCTCACCGGCAGGGGAGAACTATGGCTACACCTTC
CASSPAGENYGYTF
>14|TRBD2|TRBJ2-3|NA|TRBV7-3
TGTGCCAGCTCTAGCGGGGGGGCGCCAGATACGCAGTATTTT
CASSSGGAPDTQYF
>14|NA|TRBJ1-6|many|TRBV20-1
TGCAGTGCTCGAGGGACCCCCGGGAATTCACCCCTCCACTTT
CSARGTPGNSPLHF
>14|NA|TRBJ2-3|NA|TRBV12-3/TRBV12-4
TGTGCCAGCAGTTTGTCGGGGGCCGTGGATACGCAGTATTTT
CASSLSGAVDTQYF
>15|TRBD1|TRBJ1-2|NA|TRBV4-1
TGCGTCAGCAGCCAAGACAGGGGGTACAGCTATGGCTACACCTTC
CVSSQDRGYSYGYTF
>13|TRBD1|TRBJ1-1|NA|TRBV20-1
TGCAGTGCTAGAGACAGGGGGCAGGCTGAAGCTTTCTTT
CSARDRGQAEAFF
>13|NA|TRBJ1-5|NA|TRBV10-3
TGTGCCATCAGAAGGACACCAGATCAGCCCCAGCATTTT
CAIRRTPDQPQHF
>19|TRBD2|TRBJ2-1|many|TRBV3-1
TGTGCCAGCAGCCAAGATATCAGGGAGACTAGCGAGTTCTACAATGAGCAGTTCTTC
CASSQDIRETSEFYNEQFF
>16|NA|TRBJ1-2|few|TRBV7-9
TGTGCCAGCAGCTTAGCGGCAGGGGATTACTCCTATGGCTACACCTTC
CASSLAAGDYSYGYTF
>15|NA|TRBJ2-7|NA|TRBV6-6
TGTGCCAGCAGTTACGAGTCAGACAAGTCCTACGAGCAGTACTTC
CASSYESDKSYEQYF
>17|TRBD1|TRBJ2-3|few|TRBV7-9
TGTGCCAGCAGCTTCCGCTGGGGACAGGGGAAGACAGATACGCAGTATTTT
CASSFRWGQGKTDTQYF
>18|TRBD1|TRBJ1-2|few|TRBV10-3
TGTGCCATCAGTGAGTCTCTTAGGACGGACAGGATGTACTATGGCTACACCTTC
CAISESLRTDRMYYGYTF
>14|TRBD2|TRBJ2-1|NA|TRBV7-2
TGTGCCAGCCAGGTCGGCGGGGGGGTATATGAGCAGTTCTTC
CASQVGGGVYEQFF
>16|NA|TRBJ1-2|few|TRBV10-3
TGTGCCATCAGTGGGACCCGGGACACTTCTAACTATGGCTACACCTTC
CAISGTRDTSNYGYTF
>15|NA|TRBJ2-5|few|TRBV7-2
TGTGCCAGCAGCTCCCAAGGGGGGGCCGGGGAGACCCAGTACTTC
CASSSQGGAGETQYF
>16|NA|TRBJ2-3|NA|TRBV7-9
TGTGCCAGCAGCTTAGGCCAGGAGTATGTCACAGATACGCAGTATTTT
CASSLGQEYVTDTQYF
>13|NA|TRBJ1-5|many|TRBV2
TGTGCCAGCATGACCACAGGGACATCTACCCAGCATTTT
CASMTTGTSTQHF
>16|TRBD1|TRBJ2-3|NA|TRBV24-1
TGTGCCACCAGTCCAACAGGGACAGGGGAAAGTGATACGCAGTATTTT
CATSPTGTGESDTQYF
>18|TRBD2|TRBJ2-2|NA|TRBV4-3
TGCGCCAGCAGCCAAGTGGTCGGTAGCGGGGGATTGGGCGGGGAGCTGTTTTTT
CASSQVVGSGGLGGELFF
>14|TRBD1|TRBJ1-1|NA|TRBV28
TGTGCCAGCAGCTCGAACTCAGGGGGCACTGAAGCTTTCTTT
CASSSNSGGTEAFF
>10|NA|TRBJ2-1|many|TRBV2
TGTGCCAGCAGTAACAATGAGCAGTTCTTC
CASSNNEQFF